The rows below give T cell receptor beta chains drawn from one sample of a study of cytomegalovirus exposure and HLA in healthy donors. Only in-frame clones appear in the TCRdb table, and some are missing; sequencing was by immunoSEQ multiplex PCR. The sample holds approximately 130,000 clones, more than 60% seen once. The specimen sequenced was PBMCs. These receptors were collected from a woman aged 50 to 65 in good health and CMV-seropositive. Both conserved end residues are part of each CDR3. Fields, in order: CDR3 DNA, CDR3 protein, V gene, J gene, D gene, clone size. D genes are given only for firm matches. Size is omitted from some rows. Given values are once, few, many or a class for expanded clones.

cdr3_nt: TGTGCCAGCAGCTCCGAGCCCGGGTATGGCTACACCTTC
cdr3_aa: CASSSEPGYGYTF
v_call: TRBV7-3
j_call: TRBJ1-2
d_call: -
clone_size: -

cdr3_nt: TGCGCCAGCAGCCCGGAGGTCCCCGATACGCAGTATTTT
cdr3_aa: CASSPEVPDTQYF
v_call: TRBV5-1
j_call: TRBJ2-3
d_call: -
clone_size: -

cdr3_nt: TGTGCCAGCAGCCTGCCGGGGAGAGCGGGCTACGAGCAGTACTTC
cdr3_aa: CASSLPGRAGYEQYF
v_call: TRBV5-8
j_call: TRBJ2-7
d_call: -
clone_size: few

cdr3_nt: TGTGCCAGCAGCGTATATGAGGGGGGGCATTGGGAGCAGTTCTTC
cdr3_aa: CASSVYEGGHWEQFF
v_call: TRBV9
j_call: TRBJ2-1
d_call: -
clone_size: few

cdr3_nt: TGTGCAACTCTAGCGCGGGGAGGGGAAAAACTGTTTTTT
cdr3_aa: CATLARGGEKLFF
v_call: TRBV6-5
j_call: TRBJ1-4
d_call: -
clone_size: -

cdr3_nt: TGTGCCATCAGTGAGTCGGCGGAGAACACTGAAGCTTTCTTT
cdr3_aa: CAISESAENTEAFF
v_call: TRBV10-3
j_call: TRBJ1-1
d_call: -
clone_size: -

cdr3_nt: TGTGCCACCAGCAGAGAGAAGCGGGCGGGGACAGGGGATGTCGGTAGCAATCAGCCCCAGCATTTT
cdr3_aa: CATSREKRAGTGDVGSNQPQHF
v_call: TRBV15
j_call: TRBJ1-5
d_call: TRBD1
clone_size: -

cdr3_nt: TGTGCCAGCAGTTTATCTAGCACCCACGAGCAGTACTTC
cdr3_aa: CASSLSSTHEQYF
v_call: TRBV27
j_call: TRBJ2-7
d_call: -
clone_size: -

cdr3_nt: TGTGCCAGCAGCCAAGATAGGTCCGGACTAGCGGGAGTGGGGGAGCAGTTCTTC
cdr3_aa: CASSQDRSGLAGVGEQFF
v_call: TRBV4-2
j_call: TRBJ2-1
d_call: TRBD2
clone_size: -

cdr3_nt: TGTGCCAGCAGCTTAGAGGCGGAGAACACTGAAGCTTTCTTT
cdr3_aa: CASSLEAENTEAFF
v_call: TRBV7-2
j_call: TRBJ1-1
d_call: -
clone_size: once

cdr3_nt: TGTGCCAGCAGCCCCCCTGCGCTAACTGAAGCTTTCTTT
cdr3_aa: CASSPPALTEAFF
v_call: TRBV9
j_call: TRBJ1-1
d_call: -
clone_size: -

cdr3_nt: TGTGCCAGTAGCCTATCGGCGGTCAATCAGCCCCAGCATTTT
cdr3_aa: CASSLSAVNQPQHF
v_call: TRBV19
j_call: TRBJ1-5
d_call: -
clone_size: -

cdr3_nt: TGTGCCAGCAGCCTCCAGATCACGCAGTATTTT
cdr3_aa: CASSLQITQYF
v_call: TRBV7-2
j_call: TRBJ2-3
d_call: -
clone_size: -

cdr3_nt: TGTGCCAGCAGCTTAGGGCGGGGGGACCGGGGCGGCACAGATACGCAGTATTTT
cdr3_aa: CASSLGRGDRGGTDTQYF
v_call: TRBV7-6
j_call: TRBJ2-3
d_call: TRBD2
clone_size: -

cdr3_nt: TGCGCCAGCAGCTGGGGGACTAGCGGGGTGACCGGGGAGCTGTTTTTT
cdr3_aa: CASSWGTSGVTGELFF
v_call: TRBV5-1
j_call: TRBJ2-2
d_call: TRBD2
clone_size: -

cdr3_nt: TGTGCCTGGAGCGTGGACGTCAGGGTCTACGAGCAGTACTTC
cdr3_aa: CAWSVDVRVYEQYF
v_call: TRBV30
j_call: TRBJ2-7
d_call: -
clone_size: -